This T cell receptor (beta chain) was sequenced in a study of blood T cell repertoires in COVID-19. In the study overall: Collection of acute and convalescent COVID-19 samples took place in the United States, Italy and Spain. Sample material is recorded as cDNA or gDNA derived from T cells, B-cell-depleted T cells, or PBMCs.

Original analysis: The assay estimated nucleated cells by amplifying reference gene primers. Sequencing was performed with immunoSEQ multiplex PCR; in TCRdb, only in-frame clones are kept and a portion is missing. For V, J and clone size, that table is used; D and trimming come from the DNA. The repertoire has fewer than 75,000 clones, around 87% of them found once; the top ten carry approximately 8%. This CDR3 is 15 amino acids long. Germline V gene sequence: CDR1 MGHDK, CDR2 SYGVNS. Trimming removed 4 bases from V and 1 base from J; junction bases left unmatched: 5. Material for sequencing was peripheral blood. The source is a man aged 45-60 years with active COVID-19. This sequence joins TRBV25-1 and TRBJ1-1; 8 nucleotides align to TRBD1. This CDR3 reads CASSARTGRNTEAFF. The CDR3 nucleotides are TGTGCCAGCAGTGCCCGGACAGGGAGGAACACTGAAGCTTTCTTT.